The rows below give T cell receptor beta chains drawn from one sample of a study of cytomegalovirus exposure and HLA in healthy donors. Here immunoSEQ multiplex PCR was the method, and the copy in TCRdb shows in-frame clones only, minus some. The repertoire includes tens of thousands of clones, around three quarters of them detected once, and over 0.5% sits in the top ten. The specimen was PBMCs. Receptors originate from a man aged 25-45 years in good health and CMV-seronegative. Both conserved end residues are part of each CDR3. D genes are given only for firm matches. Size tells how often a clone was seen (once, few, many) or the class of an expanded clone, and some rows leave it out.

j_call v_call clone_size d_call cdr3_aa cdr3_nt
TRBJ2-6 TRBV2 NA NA CASSASQGRGISGANVLTF TGTGCCAGCAGTGCCAGCCAGGGCAGGGGAATATCTGGGGCCAACGTCCTGACTTTC
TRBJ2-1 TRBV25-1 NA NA CASSVTGTQAYNEQFF TGTGCCAGCAGTGTAACCGGGACACAAGCTTACAATGAGCAGTTCTTC
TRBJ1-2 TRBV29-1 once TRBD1 CSVDTGVGYTF TGCAGCGTTGACACAGGGGTTGGCTACACCTTC
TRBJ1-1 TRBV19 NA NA CASSLSRGQEAFF TGTGCCAGTAGTTTATCCAGGGGACAAGAAGCTTTCTTT
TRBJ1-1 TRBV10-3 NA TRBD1 CAISAPGTGGAEAFF TGTGCCATCAGCGCCCCCGGGACAGGGGGTGCTGAAGCTTTCTTT
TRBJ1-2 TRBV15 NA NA CATSRDLAGSYGYTF TGTGCCACCAGCAGAGATCTAGCCGGATCCTATGGCTACACCTTC
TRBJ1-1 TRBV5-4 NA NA CASSLIGGDTEAFF TGTGCCAGCAGCTTGATTGGGGGGGACACTGAAGCTTTCTTT
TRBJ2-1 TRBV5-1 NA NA CASSLDRSHEQFF TGCGCCAGCAGCTTGGACCGTAGCCATGAGCAGTTCTTC
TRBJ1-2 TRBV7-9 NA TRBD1 CASSQQWDSYGYTF TGTGCCAGCAGCCAACAATGGGACAGCTATGGCTACACCTTC
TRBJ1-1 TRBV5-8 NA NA CASSLTRRTEAFF TGTGCCAGCAGCCTGACCCGGAGGACTGAAGCTTTCTTT
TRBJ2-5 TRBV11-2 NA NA CASSLNIAPQETQYF TGTGCCAGCAGCCTCAATATTGCACCCCAGGAGACCCAGTACTTC
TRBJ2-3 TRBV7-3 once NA CASSLDPTRWLDTQYF TGTGCCAGCAGCTTAGACCCTACGCGGTGGTTGGATACGCAGTATTTT
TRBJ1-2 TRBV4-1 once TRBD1 CASSQQTRGGYTF TGCGCCAGCAGCCAACAAACCAGGGGGGGCTACACCTTC
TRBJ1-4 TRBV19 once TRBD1 CASSIFKGQGSEKLFF TGTGCCAGTAGTATCTTTAAGGGACAGGGCAGCGAAAAACTGTTTTTT
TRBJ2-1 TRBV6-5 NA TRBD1 CASSGRQGTYNEQFF TGTGCCAGCAGTGGTAGACAGGGAACCTACAATGAGCAGTTCTTC
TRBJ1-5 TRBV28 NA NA CASRQGGSGNQPQHF TGTGCCAGCAGACAAGGAGGCTCTGGCAATCAGCCCCAGCATTTT
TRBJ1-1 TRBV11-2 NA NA CASSPTAGVEDTEAFF TGTGCCAGCAGCCCTACGGCAGGGGTGGAAGACACTGAAGCTTTCTTT
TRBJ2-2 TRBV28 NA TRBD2 CASSSFGTSGRNTGELFF TGTGCCAGCAGTTCCTTCGGGACTAGCGGGAGGAACACCGGGGAGCTGTTTTTT